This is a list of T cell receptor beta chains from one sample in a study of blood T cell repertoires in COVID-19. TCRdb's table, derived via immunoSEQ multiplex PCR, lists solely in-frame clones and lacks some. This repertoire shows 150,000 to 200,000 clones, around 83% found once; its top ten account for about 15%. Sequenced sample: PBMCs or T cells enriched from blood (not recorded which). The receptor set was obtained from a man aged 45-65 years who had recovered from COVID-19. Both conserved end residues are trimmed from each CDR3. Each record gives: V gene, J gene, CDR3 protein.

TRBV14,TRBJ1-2,ASSQSGTGGYT
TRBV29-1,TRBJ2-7,SVVGRDRSSYEQY
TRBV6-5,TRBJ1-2,ASSIRDSYGYT
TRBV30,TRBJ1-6,AWSMDNSYNSPLH
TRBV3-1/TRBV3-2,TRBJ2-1,ASNYRAGGTYNEQF
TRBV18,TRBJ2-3,ASSPSGGWADTQY
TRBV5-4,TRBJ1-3,ASSIGPQGSGNTIY
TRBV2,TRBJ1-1,ASDFHGEAF
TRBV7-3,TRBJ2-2,ASSPLANTGELF
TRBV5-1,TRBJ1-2,ASSEGTGAPDNYGYT
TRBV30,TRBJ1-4,AWSSAETNEKLF
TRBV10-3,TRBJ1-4,AISDSGGSNEKLF
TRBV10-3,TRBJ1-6,AISEGSSPLH